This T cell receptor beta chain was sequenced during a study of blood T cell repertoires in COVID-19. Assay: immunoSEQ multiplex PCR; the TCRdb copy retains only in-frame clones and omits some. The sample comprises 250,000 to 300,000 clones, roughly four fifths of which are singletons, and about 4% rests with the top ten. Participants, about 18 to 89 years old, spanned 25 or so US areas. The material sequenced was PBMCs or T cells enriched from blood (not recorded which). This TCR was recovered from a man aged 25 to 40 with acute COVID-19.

This CDR3 is CASSQRLGRVANEKLFF. CDR3 DNA sequence: TGTGCCAGCAGCCAAAGGTTGGGGAGAGTGGCTAATGAAAAACTGTTTTTT. The chain couples TRBV3-1 (or the pseudogene TRBV3-2) to TRBJ1-4; D is uncertain. CDR1 is LGHDT and CDR2 is YNNKEL in the germline V gene (reference sequence). The CDR3 runs to 17 residues. Trimming removed 2 bases from V and 3 bases from J, with 16 bases in between.